These 13 T cell receptor beta chains came from one sample sequenced in a study of Ad26.COV2.S vaccination and SARS-CoV-2 variants. Data came from immunoSEQ multiplex PCR; TCRdb stores just in-frame clones and leaves some out. The profile shows more than 300,000 clones, roughly 80% of them singletons. Treatment reported: some 20 received Ad26.COV2.S at low or high dose, single or two shots; about 5 received placebo; per-sample allocation not given. Specimen acquisition occurred on day 63 following the initial vaccine or placebo injection. The sequences come from peripheral blood, collected in a trial of Ad26.COV2.S vaccine versus placebo. These TCRs come from a person aged 18-65 years who received the Ad26.COV2.S COVID-19 vaccine or a placebo.

As for this clone: Other nucleotide sequences from this sample produce the same CDR3. The DNA for the CDR3 is TGTGCCAGTAGTCCTCGGGACAGCTCCTACGAGCAGTACTTC. Amino acid sequence: CASSPRDSSYEQYF. The V and J genes are TRBV19 and TRBJ2-7, with 7 nucleotides matching TRBD1. Trimming cost V 5 bases and J 0 bases; bases outside gene matches: 4. CDR3 length: 14 residues. The germline gives CDR1 LNHDA, CDR2 SQIVND (reference sequence).

The CDR3 sequence: CASSVGRQGSTEAFF. Here the CDR3 DNA reads TGTGCCAGCAGCGTAGGGCGGCAGGGGAGCACTGAAGCTTTCTTT. The chain links TRBV9 to TRBJ1-1; a possible D gene is TRBD1 (6 bases). Per germline, CDR1 SGDLS and CDR2 YYNGEE. The CDR3 covers 15 residues. The germline V and J ends were trimmed by 0 bases and 4 bases, with 13 bases remaining between them.

In this sample, this clone turned up many times. The V call is TRBV5-4, the J call TRBJ1-1, with TRBD1 matching 8 bases. This CDR3 region has 16 residues. V was pared by 0 bases and J by 1 base, with 5 bases of the junction left unmatched. Per the germline V gene, CDR1 is SGHNT and CDR2 is YYREEE (reference sequence). CDR3 in amino acids: CASSLAPGTGNTEAFF. For the CDR3, the DNA is TGTGCCAGCAGCTTGGCTCCCGGGACAGGGAACACTGAAGCTTTCTTT.

The genes are TRBV10-3 and TRBJ1-2; 10 nucleotides align to TRBD1. The germline V gene encodes CDR1 ENHRY and CDR2 SYGVKD. With V trimmed by 2 bases and J by 6 bases, 9 bases remained unmatched. The CDR3 loop spans 16 amino acids. The CDR3 DNA is TGTGCCATCAGTGAGCTGTTCCGTGACAGGGGGCATGGCTACACCTTC. This translates into CAISELFRDRGHGYTF.

V is TRBV5-6 and J is TRBJ2-5; tentative D call: TRBD2 (5 bases). Looked up from germline, CDR1 is SGHDT and CDR2 is YYEEEE. This CDR3 is 15 amino acids long. Trimming stripped 0 bases from V and 3 bases from J, with 12 bases between. The DNA of the CDR3 is TGTGCCAGCAGCTTGGAACGGTATAGCGAAGAGACCCAGTACTTC. This translates into CASSLERYSEETQYF.

The chain is built from TRBV10-3 and TRBJ1-3, with D hard to call. The CDR3 runs to 14 residues. V was trimmed by 0 bases and J by 0 bases, leaving 3 bases between them. CDR1 and CDR2 (germline): ENHRY, SYGVKD. The CDR3 nucleotides read TGTGCCATCAGTGAGTCAAGCTCTGGAAACACCATATATTTT. Amino acid sequence: CAISESSSGNTIYF.

The chain has TRBV3-1 (or the pseudogene TRBV3-2) and TRBJ2-3; D uncertain. Trimming removed 4 bases from V and 10 bases from J, with 12 bases in between. The CDR3 consists of 12 residues. The V gene's germline CDR1 is LGHDT and CDR2 YNNKEL (reference sequence). This CDR3 is CASSLYGRAQYF. CDR3 nucleotides: TGTGCCAGCAGCCTTTACGGGCGTGCGCAGTATTTT.

The V call is TRBV19, the J call TRBJ2-1; weak D call: TRBD2 (5 bases). Trimming removed 4 bases at V and 10 bases at J, with 11 bases between. This CDR3 is built from 12 residues. Germline V gene sequence: CDR1 LNHDA, CDR2 SQIVND (reference sequence). DNA of the CDR3: TGTGCCAGTAGTACCGGACTGACCGAGCAGTTCTTC. Translation: CASSTGLTEQFF. The full variable domain, rest sourced from reference TRBV19 and TRBJ2-1, is DGGITQSPKYLFRKEGQNVTLSCEQNLNHDAMYWYRQDPGQGLRLIYYSQIVNDFQKGDIAEGYSVSREKKESFPLTVTSAQKNPTAFYLCASSTGLTEQFFGPGTRLTVL.

The V and J genes are TRBV4-1 and TRBJ2-7; D not certain. V was pared by 1 base and J by 2 bases, with 12 bases between. Germline CDR1 is MGHRA and CDR2 is YSYEKL. The CDR3 sequence is 15 residues long. This chain's CDR3 is CASSQGADGPYEQYF. In DNA form, the CDR3 reads TGCGCCAGCAGCCAAGGGGCAGACGGGCCCTACGAGCAGTACTTC.

This clone was found once. The chain has TRBV14 and TRBJ2-7, with 9 bases that match TRBD1. The CDR3 contains 14 residues. Germline CDR1 SGHDN, CDR2 FVKESK. V gave up 3 bases and J gave up 4 bases; unmatched junction bases: 4. In DNA form, the CDR3 reads TGTGCCAGCAGCCAGATGGGACAGGGATACGAGCAGTACTTC. Its translation is CASSQMGQGYEQYF.

The chain combines TRBV2 with TRBJ1-3; 10 nucleotides agree with TRBD1. With V trimmed by 6 bases and J by 2 bases, 13 bases remained unmatched. Germline-derived CDR1 and CDR2 are SNHLY and FYNNEI. The CDR3 spans 18 residues. The CDR3 DNA sequence: TGTGCCAGCAGCGAACCTCGTCCCGGGACAGGGGCTGGAAACACCATATATTTT. Amino acid sequence: CASSEPRPGTGAGNTIYF.

The CDR3 DNA follows: TGCGCCAGCAGCTTGAGCACACAAGAGACCCAGTACTTC. This gives the protein CASSLSTQETQYF. The rearrangement links TRBV5-1 to TRBJ2-5; D gene ambiguous. Trimming pared 1 base from V and 2 bases from J, leaving 6 bases between. This CDR3 has 13 residues. Germline V gives CDR1 SGHRS, CDR2 YFSETQ.

The chain combines TRBV2 with TRBJ2-4, with 9 bases matching TRBD1. Trimming removed 7 bases from V and 10 bases from J; junction bases left unmatched: 11. The V gene's germline CDR1 is SNHLY and CDR2 FYNNEI. This CDR3 contains 14 residues. This CDR3 reads CASIPGQGHLIQYF. In nucleotides, the CDR3 is TGTGCCAGCATACCGGGACAGGGTCATCTTATTCAGTACTTC.